The next 6 T cell receptor beta chains were all read from a single sample in a study of cytomegalovirus exposure and HLA in healthy donors. Use of 60 Vbeta and 13 Jbeta primers characterized the PCR. Generated by immunoSEQ multiplex PCR, the TCRdb table keeps only in-frame clones and is missing some. The sample shows 250,000 or so clones, about nine tenths of them seen only once. The sample was PBMCs. The receptors were gathered from a girl under 10 years old in good health and CMV-seronegative.

The chain recombines TRBV5-1 with TRBJ2-7, with D unresolved. The V and J ends lost 8 bases and 0 bases respectively, with 6 bases between them. CDR1 and CDR2 (germline): SGHRS, YFSETQ. The CDR3 loop spans 11 amino acids. CDR3 region: CASRSSYEQYF. CDR3 nucleotides: TGCGCCAGTAGGAGCTCCTACGAGCAGTACTTC.

This clone was seen once. The chain couples TRBV27 to TRBJ1-3, with D perhaps matching TRBD1 (6 bases). The V gene lost 8 bases and the J gene lost 4 bases, with 12 bases spanning the gap. CDR1 and CDR2 (germline): MNHEY, SMNVEV (reference sequence). The CDR3 is made up of 13 amino acids. CDR3 nucleotide sequence: TGTGCCAGCTCGCAGGGGTACGGAAACACCATATATTTT. Translation: CASSQGYGNTIYF.

This chain uses TRBV6-5 with TRBJ2-7, with a possible D match to TRBD1 (5 bases). Trimming stripped 6 bases from V and 3 bases from J, with 15 bases between. The CDR3 totals 14 residues. Germline CDR1 reads MNHEY; CDR2 reads SVGAGI. The CDR3 here is CASRLGHSSYEQYF. CDR3 in DNA: TGTGCCAGCAGGCTGGGGCACAGCAGCTACGAGCAGTACTTC.

This sequence joins TRBV7-8 and TRBJ2-6, with D maybe TRBD1 (6 bases). The ends were cut back, 2 bases at V and 0 bases at J, with 11 bases in the middle. This CDR3 region has 17 residues. Per the germline V gene, CDR1 is SGHVS and CDR2 is FQNEAQ. Here the CDR3 reads CASSLPRTASGANVLTF. The DNA for the CDR3 is TGTGCCAGCAGCTTACCTCGGACAGCCTCTGGGGCCAACGTCCTGACTTTC.

The chain uses TRBV19 and TRBJ2-1; 16 nucleotides line up with TRBD2. The length of the CDR3 is 16 residues. V lost 3 bases, J lost 13 bases, and 9 bases stayed unmatched. The germline CDR1 and CDR2 sequences are LNHDA and SQIVND (reference sequence). CDR3 in amino acids: CASSIPGLAGGQTQFF. Here the CDR3 DNA reads TGTGCCAGTAGTATCCCGGGACTAGCGGGGGGGCAGACCCAGTTCTTC.

This clone was observed a single time. The chain links TRBV2 to TRBJ2-3; TRBD2 might be the D (5 bases). This CDR3 has 16 residues. From germline, CDR1 is SNHLY and CDR2 FYNNEI. Trimming left V 5 bases short and J 1 base short, with 16 bases between. The CDR3 bases are TGTGCCAGCAGTTTACTAGGCCGGTGGGGCACAGATACGCAGTATTTT. Its protein product is CASSLLGRWGTDTQYF.